The 18 T cell receptor beta chains listed next were all sequenced from one sample in a study of shared clonotypes between healthy human individuals. This table comes from immunoSEQ multiplex PCR, and its TCRdb copy is limited to in-frame clones, with some not included. The sample has around 2,000,000 clones, roughly 94% seen once. Source material: naive CD4+ T cells sorted from blood. Stated subset: CD45RA+ positively selected. The receptors derive from a man younger than 35 in good health.

The chain employs TRBV29-1 and TRBJ1-4, with a possible D match to TRBD1 (5 bases). Between the trimmed V and J ends, which lost 5 bases and 7 bases, there was a span of 8 bases. CDR1 SQVTM and CDR2 ANQGSEA come from the germline V gene. This CDR3 has 11 residues. The DNA for the CDR3 is TGCAGCGTTTTAAGGGGTGAAAAACTGTTTTTT. Its protein product is CSVLRGEKLFF.

This chain links TRBV5-6 with TRBJ2-2; TRBD1 agrees at 8 bases. The junction had 4 bases not matched to a gene; V was cut back by 1 base and J by 5 bases. This CDR3 is built from 15 residues. The germline gives CDR1 SGHDT, CDR2 YYEEEE. The CDR3 sequence is CASSLRGQATGELFF. The CDR3 nucleotides are TGTGCCAGCAGCTTGAGGGGACAGGCGACCGGGGAGCTGTTTTTT.

The CDR3 DNA is TGTGCCAGCAGCCAAGAGCAGCGGGGGGGTCCCTCCTACGAGCAGTACTTC. Protein sequence: CASSQEQRGGPSYEQYF. This chain uses TRBV4-2 with TRBJ2-7; 10 bases align to TRBD2. Unmatched junction bases numbered 5, after V lost 0 bases and J lost 0 bases. Germline CDR1 is LGHNA and CDR2 is YNFKEQ. This CDR3 spans 17 amino acids.

J is TRBJ2-2 and V is TRBV5-1; 8 bases map to TRBD2. Germline-derived CDR1 and CDR2 are SGHRS and YFSETQ. The trim removed 0 bases at V and 4 bases at J, leaving 5 bases unmatched. CDR3 length: 16 amino acids. The CDR3 DNA is TGCGCCAGCAGCTTGGCCAAACTAGCGGCCACCGGGGAGCTGTTTTTT. Protein product: CASSLAKLAATGELFF.

This rearrangement joins TRBV2 to TRBJ1-3; D is unresolved. V shed 8 bases and J shed 4 bases, with 3 bases lying between them. The V gene's germline CDR1 is SNHLY and CDR2 FYNNEI. This CDR3 comprises 10 residues. The CDR3 bases are TGTGCCAGCCAAGGAAACACCATATATTTT. Its protein product is CASQGNTIYF.

This chain connects TRBV4-1 to TRBJ1-1, with unresolved D. The CDR3 totals 14 residues. V lost 2 bases, J lost 0 bases, and 7 bases lay in between. Looked up from germline, CDR1 is MGHRA and CDR2 is YSYEKL. CDR3 region: CASSQLFMNTEAFF. DNA of the CDR3: TGCGCCAGCAGCCAACTGTTCATGAACACTGAAGCTTTCTTT.

This chain connects TRBV7-8 to TRBJ1-4; TRBD1 is a possible D gene (6 bases). V was shortened by 1 base and J by 6 bases, with 15 bases between the two germline ends. Germline V lookup: CDR1 SGHVS, CDR2 FQNEAQ. The CDR3 is 16 residues long. The DNA for the CDR3 is TGTGCCAGCAGCTTAGAGGGGGGCGCTGGGTATGAAAAACTGTTTTTT. Its translation: CASSLEGGAGYEKLFF.

The chain couples TRBV5-1 to TRBJ1-1, with D tentatively TRBD1 (6 bases). This CDR3 spans 13 amino acids. Per the germline V gene, CDR1 is SGHRS and CDR2 is YFSETQ. The V end was cut by 5 bases, the J end by 2 bases, with 10 bases between. The CDR3 loop reads CASRPDSNTEAFF. CDR3 sequence (DNA): TGCGCCAGCAGGCCGGACAGTAACACTGAAGCTTTCTTT. Full variable domain (missing parts from reference TRBV5-1 and TRBJ1-1): KAGVTQTPRYLIKTRGQQVTLSCSPISGHRSVSWYQQTPGQGLQFLFEYFSETQRNKGNFPGRFSGRQFSNSRSEMNVSTLELGDSALYLCASRPDSNTEAFFGQGTRLTVV.

This clone has a handful of counts. Other DNA sequences in this specimen translate into the identical CDR3. The chain links TRBV5-1 to TRBJ2-5; no firm D call. Trimming shortened V by 1 base and J by 1 base, and 2 bases separated the two germline ends. CDR1 and CDR2 (germline): SGHRS, YFSETQ. There are 12 residues in the CDR3. The CDR3 sequence: CASSLLQETQYF. CDR3 DNA sequence: TGCGCCAGCAGCTTGCTCCAAGAGACCCAGTACTTC.

This sequence joins TRBV18 and TRBJ1-1; D is uncertain. This CDR3 is built from 12 residues. CDR1 is KGHSH, CDR2 LQKENI, per germline. V was pared by 6 bases and J by 11 bases, with 16 bases between. CDR3 sequence reads: CASSHRTEGAFF. DNA of the CDR3: TGTGCCAGCTCCCACCGAACAGAGGGCGCTTTCTTT. The full variable domain, with the rest looked up from reference TRBV18 and TRBJ1-1, is NAGVMQNPRHLVRRRGQEARLRCSPMKGHSHVYWYRQLPEEGLKFMVYLQKENIIDESGMPKERFSAEFPKEGPSILRIQQVVRGDSAAYFCASSHRTEGAFFGQGTRLTVV.

The chain couples TRBV7-2 to TRBJ2-7; 9 bases line up with TRBD2. This CDR3 comprises 15 residues. Germline V CDR1 and CDR2: SGHTA, FQGNSA. Trimming at V came to 5 bases and at J to 5 bases, leaving 10 bases not matched to a gene. Here the CDR3 DNA reads TGTGCCAGCAGCCGGGAGGGACTAGCTAACCACGAGCAGTACTTC. Translating gives CASSREGLANHEQYF.

The sample holds many counts of this clone. The CDR3 DNA is TGCGCCAGCAGTACCATAGCGGGAGGGCCGGAGACCCAGTACTTC. This translates into CASSTIAGGPETQYF. The V gene is TRBV5-1, the J gene TRBJ2-5; 11 bases are shared with TRBD2. V lost 5 bases, J lost 5 bases, and 8 bases stayed unmatched. The CDR3 is 15 residues long. Germline assignment: CDR1 SGHRS and CDR2 YFSETQ.

The rearrangement uses TRBV9 and TRBJ2-7; maybe TRBD1 (5 bases). The germline CDR1 and CDR2 sequences are SGDLS and YYNGEE. The CDR3 sequence is 16 residues long. Trimming stripped 0 bases from V and 2 bases from J, with 15 bases between. The CDR3 reads CASSVGQGKGPYEQYF. CDR3 sequence (DNA): TGTGCCAGCAGCGTAGGGCAGGGTAAGGGGCCCTACGAGCAGTACTTC.

This clone was recorded many times. This chain connects TRBV5-1 to TRBJ1-6; D remains ambiguous. Per the germline V gene, CDR1 is SGHRS and CDR2 is YFSETQ. This CDR3 is 12 amino acids long. Trimming left V 0 bases short and J 14 bases short, with 9 bases between. The DNA of the CDR3 is TGCGCCAGCAGCTTGGCCGGCGGGGCCCTCCACTTT. This codes for CASSLAGGALHF.

The CDR3 region is CASSFSQRSTGELFF. The DNA for the CDR3 is TGTGCCAGCAGCTTTTCTCAGCGGAGCACCGGGGAGCTGTTTTTT. The chain links TRBV7-2 to TRBJ2-2, with a tentative D call TRBD2 (5 bases). CDR3 length: 15 amino acids. Germline CDR1 and CDR2: SGHTA and FQGNSA. Trimming cost V 3 bases and J 4 bases, with 12 bases left between them.

Worth noting for this clone: Other nucleotide sequences in the sample specify the same CDR3. This chain uses TRBV30 with TRBJ1-5; possibly TRBD1 for D (5 bases). The CDR3 extends over 15 amino acids. V was cut by 0 bases and J by 1 base, with 10 bases left in between. Germline V gene data show CDR1 as GTSNPN and CDR2 as SVGIG (reference sequence). The CDR3 sequence: CAWSVRGISNQPQHF. In DNA form, the CDR3 reads TGTGCCTGGAGTGTACGGGGGATCAGCAATCAGCCCCAGCATTTT. The full variable domain, rest sourced from reference TRBV30 and TRBJ1-5, is SQTIHQWPATLVQPVGSPLSLECTVEGTSNPNLYWYRQAAGRGLQLLFYSVGIGQISSEVPQNLSASRPQDRQFILSSKKLLLSDSGFYLCAWSVRGISNQPQHFGDGTRLSIL.

Comment on this clone: The same CDR3 can be traced to other DNA sequences in this sample. The V and J genes are TRBV27 and TRBJ2-7; 10 bases are a match to TRBD1. This CDR3 is built from 14 residues. Germline CDR1 is MNHEY and CDR2 is SMNVEV (reference sequence). The ends lost 5 bases at V and 4 bases at J; junction bases unmatched: 5. CDR3 nucleotide sequence: TGTGCCAGCAGTCCGGACAGGGGGTTATACGAGCAGTACTTC. Translating gives CASSPDRGLYEQYF.

The chain combines TRBV20-1 with TRBJ2-7, with no clear D. In germline, CDR1 is DFQATT, CDR2 SNEGSKA (reference sequence). The CDR3 is made up of 11 amino acids. The V and J ends lost 8 bases and 3 bases respectively, with 11 bases between them. The CDR3: CSTFDGYEQYF. The CDR3 nucleotides read TGCAGTACCTTTGACGGCTACGAGCAGTACTTC.